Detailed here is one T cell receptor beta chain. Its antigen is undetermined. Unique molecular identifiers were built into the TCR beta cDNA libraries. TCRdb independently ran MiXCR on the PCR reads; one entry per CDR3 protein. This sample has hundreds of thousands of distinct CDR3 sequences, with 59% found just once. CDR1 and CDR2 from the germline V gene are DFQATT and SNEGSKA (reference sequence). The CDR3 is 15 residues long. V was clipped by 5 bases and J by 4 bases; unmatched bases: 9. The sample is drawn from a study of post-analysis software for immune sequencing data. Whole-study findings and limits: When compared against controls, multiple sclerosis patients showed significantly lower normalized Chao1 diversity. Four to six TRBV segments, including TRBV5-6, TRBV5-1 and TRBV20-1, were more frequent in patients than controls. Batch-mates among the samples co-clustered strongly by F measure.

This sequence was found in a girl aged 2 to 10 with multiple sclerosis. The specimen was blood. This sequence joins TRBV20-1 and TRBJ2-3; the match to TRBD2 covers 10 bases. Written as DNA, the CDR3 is TGCAGTGCTTTCCAACTAGCGGGGCAACCAGATACGCAGTATTTT. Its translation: CSAFQLAGQPDTQYF.